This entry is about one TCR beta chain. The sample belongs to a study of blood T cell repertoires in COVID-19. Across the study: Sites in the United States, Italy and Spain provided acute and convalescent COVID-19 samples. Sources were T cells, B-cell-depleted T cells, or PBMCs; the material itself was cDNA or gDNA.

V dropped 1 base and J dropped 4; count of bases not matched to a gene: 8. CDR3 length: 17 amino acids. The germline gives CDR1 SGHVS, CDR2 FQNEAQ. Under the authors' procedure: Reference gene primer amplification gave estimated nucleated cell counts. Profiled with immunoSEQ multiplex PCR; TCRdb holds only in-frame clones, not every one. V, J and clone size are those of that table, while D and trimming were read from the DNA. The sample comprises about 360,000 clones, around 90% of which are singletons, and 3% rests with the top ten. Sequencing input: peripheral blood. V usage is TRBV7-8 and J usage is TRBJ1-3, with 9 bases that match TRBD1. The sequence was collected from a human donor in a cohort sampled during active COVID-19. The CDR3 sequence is CASSLEPGQGYGNTIYF. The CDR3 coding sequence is TGTGCCAGCAGCTTAGAGCCGGGACAGGGTTACGGAAACACCATATATTTT.